Presented here are 19 T cell receptor beta chains from one specimen sequenced in a study of T cell responses to AZD1222 COVID-19 vaccine. This table comes from immunoSEQ multiplex PCR, and its TCRdb copy is limited to in-frame clones, with some not included. This table has around 160,000 clones, 80% to 95% appearing once. Sequences were derived from peripheral blood, sampled on day 0 of MenACWY control vaccination. The receptors derive from an adult in good health.

The rearrangement joins TRBV4-1 to TRBJ1-3; D is undetermined. Germline-derived CDR1 and CDR2 are MGHRA and YSYEKL. The CDR3 extends over 15 amino acids. The ends were cut back, 4 bases at V and 1 base at J, with 11 bases in the middle. This chain's CDR3 is CASSLHGDSGNTIYF. Written as DNA, the CDR3 is TGCGCCAGCAGCCTCCACGGAGATTCTGGAAACACCATATATTTT.

The chain recombines TRBV4-1 with TRBJ1-2; D gene ambiguous. V lost 1 base and J 0 bases, leaving 6 bases between the germline ends. CDR3 length equals 14 residues. Germline CDR1 MGHRA, CDR2 YSYEKL. The CDR3 is CASSQGSANYGYTF. CDR3 bases: TGCGCCAGCAGCCAAGGGTCGGCTAACTATGGCTACACCTTC.

The chain joins TRBV5-1 to TRBJ1-2, with no clear D. Looked up from germline, CDR1 is SGHRS and CDR2 is YFSETQ. Trimming stripped 1 base from V and 0 bases from J, with 13 bases between. The CDR3 contains 16 residues. For the CDR3, the DNA is TGCGCCAGCAGCTTGCGTCCAGAAGCCCCTAACTATGGCTACACCTTC. It is translated as CASSLRPEAPNYGYTF.

The CDR3, as DNA: TGTGCCAGCCGGGCCCTGTCGGCACCCCTCCACTTT. Amino acids: CASRALSAPLHF. The rearrangement joins TRBV19 to TRBJ1-6; D unresolved. Germline CDR1 LNHDA, CDR2 SQIVND (reference sequence). The ends were cut back, 9 bases at V and 11 bases at J, with 14 bases in the middle. CDR3 length: 12 residues. Looking up the rest from reference TRBV19 and TRBJ1-6 gives the full variable domain: DGGITQSPKYLFRKEGQNVTLSCEQNLNHDAMYWYRQDPGQGLRLIYYSQIVNDFQKGDIAEGYSVSREKKESFPLTVTSAQKNPTAFYLCASRALSAPLHFGNGTRLTVT.

The V call is TRBV4-1, the J call TRBJ2-7; possible D gene TRBD2, 5 bases. Trimming stripped 4 bases from V and 3 bases from J, with 22 bases between. The CDR3 extends over 17 amino acids. The germline gives CDR1 MGHRA, CDR2 YSYEKL. The CDR3 spells CASSPEEQRRVGYEQYF. The CDR3 bases are TGCGCCAGCAGCCCCGAGGAGCAGAGGCGGGTCGGCTACGAGCAGTACTTC.

CDR3 sequence: CASSLPGQRYEQYF. CDR3 coding DNA: TGCGCCAGCAGCTTACCGGGACAGCGATACGAGCAGTACTTC. The J gene is TRBJ2-7, the V gene TRBV5-1; the match to TRBD1 covers 7 bases. CDR3 size: 14 residues. Germline assignment: CDR1 SGHRS and CDR2 YFSETQ. The junction had 6 bases not matched to a gene; V was cut back by 2 bases and J by 4 bases.

J is TRBJ2-7 and V is TRBV6-5, with 9 bases identical to TRBD1. The CDR3 contains 14 residues. CDR1 is MNHEY and CDR2 is SVGAGI in the germline V gene. Trimming at V came to 8 bases and at J to 1 base, leaving 6 bases not matched to a gene. The CDR3 spells CASRRGQGSYEQYF. The CDR3 bases are TGTGCCAGCCGACGGGGACAGGGATCCTACGAGCAGTACTTC.

The J gene is TRBJ2-2, the V gene TRBV7-3; 9 positions agree with TRBD1. There are 15 residues in the CDR3. The germline V gene encodes CDR1 SGHTA and CDR2 FQGTGA. J gave up 4 bases and V 6 bases, and 6 bases lay outside the gene matches. The CDR3, as DNA: TGTGCCAGCAGTCCCGGGACAGGGTTCACCGGGGAGCTGTTTTTT. This gives the protein CASSPGTGFTGELFF.

In its sample, this clone was seen a few times. The chain has TRBV3-1 (or the pseudogene TRBV3-2) and TRBJ1-2; perhaps TRBD1 as D (5 bases). The germline CDR1 and CDR2 sequences are LGHDT and YNNKEL (reference sequence). The CDR3 contains 14 residues. V was shortened by 4 bases and J by 6 bases, with 15 bases between the two germline ends. The CDR3, as DNA: TGTGCCAGCAGCCCGACCGGGGCGTTCCATGGCTACACCTTC. As protein: CASSPTGAFHGYTF.

This clone was recorded once. This CDR3 is CASSKGGTGASYEQYF. In DNA, the CDR3 is TGTGCCAGCAGCAAAGGTGGGACAGGGGCTAGCTACGAGCAGTACTTC. The genes are TRBV21-1 and TRBJ2-7; TRBD1 is taken as the D call from the table, unchecked against the DNA. TRBV21-1 is recorded as a pseudogene. The CDR3 spans 16 residues.

The chain employs TRBV7-9 and TRBJ1-3; D is ambiguous. Trimming pared 1 base from V and 2 bases from J, leaving 9 bases between. The germline V gene encodes CDR1 SEHNR and CDR2 FQNEAQ (reference sequence). This CDR3 comprises 15 residues. CDR3 amino acids: CASSLDGITGNTIYF. CDR3 DNA sequence: TGTGCCAGCAGCTTAGACGGAATAACTGGAAACACCATATATTTT. The full variable domain, with the rest looked up from reference TRBV7-9 and TRBJ1-3, is DTGVSQNPRHKITKRGQNVTFRCDPISEHNRLYWYRQTLGQGPEFLTYFQNEAQLEKSRLLSDRFSAERPKGSFSTLEIQRTEQGDSAMYLCASSLDGITGNTIYFGEGSWLTVV.

The rearrangement links TRBV30 to TRBJ2-1, with TRBD2 as a possible D gene (6 bases). The germline V and J ends were trimmed by 1 base and 3 bases, with 10 bases remaining between them. Germline loops: CDR1 GTSNPN, CDR2 SVGIG (reference sequence). The CDR3 length is 14 residues. CDR3 in amino acids: CAWSGTTNYNEQFF. The CDR3 bases are TGTGCCTGGAGTGGGACTACCAACTACAATGAGCAGTTCTTC. Together with reference TRBV30 and TRBJ2-1, the CDR3 gives the full variable domain: SQTIHQWPATLVQPVGSPLSLECTVEGTSNPNLYWYRQAAGRGLQLLFYSVGIGQISSEVPQNLSASRPQDRQFILSSKKLLLSDSGFYLCAWSGTTNYNEQFFGPGTRLTVL.

The chain links TRBV7-2 to TRBJ1-5, with D unresolved. There are 15 residues in the CDR3. The germline V and J ends were trimmed by 2 bases and 3 bases, with 11 bases remaining between them. Looked up from germline, CDR1 is SGHTA and CDR2 is FQGNSA. The DNA of the CDR3 is TGTGCCAGCAGCTTAACGTACCACGACAATCAGCCCCAGCATTTT. This encodes CASSLTYHDNQPQHF.

The genes are TRBV4-1 and TRBJ1-4; 7 bases match TRBD1. The CDR3 consists of 16 residues. From germline, CDR1 is MGHRA and CDR2 YSYEKL. Germline trimming cut 2 bases from V and 7 bases from J; bases unmatched to any gene: 10. This CDR3 is CASSQTNRDSFEKLFF. DNA of the CDR3: TGCGCCAGCAGCCAAACGAACCGGGACAGTTTTGAAAAACTGTTTTTT.

The chain has TRBV27 and TRBJ1-4, with D perhaps matching TRBD1 (5 bases). CDR3 length: 14 residues. V lost 5 bases and J lost 0, with 7 bases in between. Per the germline V gene, CDR1 is MNHEY and CDR2 is SMNVEV (reference sequence). The CDR3 sequence: CASSTQATNEKLFF. The CDR3 DNA reads TGTGCCAGCAGTACACAGGCAACTAATGAAAAACTGTTTTTT.

This clone was found once. The chain is built from TRBV5-1 and TRBJ2-1, with 12 bases that match TRBD2. The CDR3 is made up of 21 amino acids. Germline V gene lookup returns CDR1 SGHRS and CDR2 YFSETQ. Trimming cost V 4 bases and J 4 bases; bases outside gene matches: 21. Here the CDR3 DNA reads TGCGCCAGCAGCCAAGCCGACGGGGCCGGATCTAGCGGGAGGGTGTACAATGAGCAGTTCTTC. Residues: CASSQADGAGSSGRVYNEQFF. The full variable domain, with the rest looked up from reference TRBV5-1 and TRBJ2-1, is KAGVTQTPRYLIKTRGQQVTLSCSPISGHRSVSWYQQTPGQGLQFLFEYFSETQRNKGNFPGRFSGRQFSNSRSEMNVSTLELGDSALYLCASSQADGAGSSGRVYNEQFFGPGTRLTVL.

This chain joins TRBV3-1 (or the pseudogene TRBV3-2) and TRBJ2-1; 8 positions agree with TRBD2. The CDR3 extends over 16 amino acids. From germline, CDR1 is LGHDT and CDR2 YNNKEL (reference sequence). The trim removed 8 bases at V and 1 base at J, leaving 10 bases unmatched. In DNA, the CDR3 is TGTGCCAGCGTCAATCGGGCGGGAGGTTCCTACAATGAGCAGTTCTTC. Protein sequence: CASVNRAGGSYNEQFF.

V usage is TRBV7-3 and J usage is TRBJ1-6; no clear D. V dropped 4 bases and J dropped 7 bases, with 14 bases sitting between them. This CDR3 has 15 residues. Germline lookup yields CDR1 SGHTA and CDR2 FQGTGA. CDR3 in DNA: TGTGCCAGCAGCTCCTTGGCAGGATACAATTCACCCCTCCACTTT. Amino acids: CASSSLAGYNSPLHF.

A single count supports this clone. The chain joins TRBV7-6 to TRBJ2-1; TRBD1 agrees at 10 bases. Germline-derived CDR1 and CDR2 are SGHVS and FNYEAQ. V gave up 5 bases and J gave up 2 bases; unmatched junction bases: 3. This CDR3 is 15 amino acids long. The CDR3 protein is CASSQDRGAYNEQFF. CDR3 DNA: TGTGCCAGCAGCCAGGACAGGGGGGCCTACAATGAGCAGTTCTTC.